This entry concerns a single T cell receptor (beta chain). This record comes from a study of CD8 T cells in Susac syndrome. This CDR3 is 15 amino acids long. Trimming took off 3 bases at V and 6 bases at J, with 14 bases between the two ends. Germline V gene sequence: CDR1 SGHAT, CDR2 FQNNGV. It was with random hexamers that roughly 0.5 to 1 ug RNA was reverse transcribed. Amplification of TCR beta CDR3 by immunoSEQ multiplex PCR spanned 54 Vbeta and 13 Jbeta. TCRdb itself ran the immunoSEQ multiplex PCR reads through MiXCR, one entry per CDR3 protein. The sample has 300,000 to 350,000 distinct CDR3 sequences; around 90% are singletons. Sequencing of TCR beta was performed on blood CD8+ and CD4+ T cells.

The sequence derives from a human donor with multiple sclerosis. The chain uses TRBV11-2 and TRBJ2-2; tentative D call: TRBD1 (5 bases). The sequenced material came from CD4+ T cells from PBMCs. In DNA form, the CDR3 reads TGTGCCAGCAGCTTGCTCCAGGGCAAGGCCGGGGAGCTGTTTTTT. It is translated as CASSLLQGKAGELFF.